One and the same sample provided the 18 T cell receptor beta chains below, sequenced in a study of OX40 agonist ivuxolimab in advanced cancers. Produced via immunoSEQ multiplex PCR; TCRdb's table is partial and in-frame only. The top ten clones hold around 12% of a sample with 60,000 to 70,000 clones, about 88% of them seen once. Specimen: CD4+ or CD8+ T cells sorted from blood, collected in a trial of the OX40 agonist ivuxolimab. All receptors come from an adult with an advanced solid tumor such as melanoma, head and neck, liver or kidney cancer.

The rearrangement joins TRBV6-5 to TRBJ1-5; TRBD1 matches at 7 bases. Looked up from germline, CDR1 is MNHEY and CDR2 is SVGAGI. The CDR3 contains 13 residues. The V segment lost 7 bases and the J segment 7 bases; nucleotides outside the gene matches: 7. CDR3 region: CASTTGAGQPQHF. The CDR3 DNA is TGTGCCAGCACTACAGGGGCAGGGCAGCCCCAGCATTTT.

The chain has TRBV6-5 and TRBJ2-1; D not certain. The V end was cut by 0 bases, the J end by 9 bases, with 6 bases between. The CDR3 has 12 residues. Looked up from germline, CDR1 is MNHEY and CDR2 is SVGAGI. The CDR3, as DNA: TGTGCCAGCAGTTACTCTGGCAGTGAGCAGTTCTTC. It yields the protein CASSYSGSEQFF.

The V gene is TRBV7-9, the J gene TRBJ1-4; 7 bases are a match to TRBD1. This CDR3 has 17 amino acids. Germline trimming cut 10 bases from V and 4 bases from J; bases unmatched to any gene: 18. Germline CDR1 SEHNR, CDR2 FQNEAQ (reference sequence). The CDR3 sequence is CATRGDGAQGVNEKLFF. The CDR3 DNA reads TGTGCCACCCGAGGGGACGGTGCTCAGGGGGTTAATGAAAAACTGTTTTTT.

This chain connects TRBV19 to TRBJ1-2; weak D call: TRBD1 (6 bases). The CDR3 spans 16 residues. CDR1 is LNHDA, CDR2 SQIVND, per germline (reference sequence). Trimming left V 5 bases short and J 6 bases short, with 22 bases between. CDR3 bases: TGTGCCAGTAGTCCTTTCTTTTGGCCGGGACATAATGGCTACACCTTC. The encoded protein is CASSPFFWPGHNGYTF.

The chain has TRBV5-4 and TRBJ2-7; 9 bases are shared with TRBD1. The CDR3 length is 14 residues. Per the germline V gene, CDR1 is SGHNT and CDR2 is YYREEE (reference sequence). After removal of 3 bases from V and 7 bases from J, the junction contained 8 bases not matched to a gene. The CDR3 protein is CASSYTGGAGEQYF. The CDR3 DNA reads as TGTGCCAGCAGCTATACAGGGGGCGCGGGGGAGCAGTACTTC.

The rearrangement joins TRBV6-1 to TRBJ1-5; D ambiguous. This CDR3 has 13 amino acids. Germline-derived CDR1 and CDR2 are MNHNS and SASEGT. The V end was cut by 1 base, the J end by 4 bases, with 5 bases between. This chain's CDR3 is CASSEVLNQPQHF. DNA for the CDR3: TGTGCCAGCAGTGAAGTTTTAAATCAGCCCCAGCATTTT.

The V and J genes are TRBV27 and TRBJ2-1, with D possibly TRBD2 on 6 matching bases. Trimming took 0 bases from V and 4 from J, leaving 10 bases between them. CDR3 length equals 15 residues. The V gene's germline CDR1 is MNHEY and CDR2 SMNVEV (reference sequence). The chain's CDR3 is CASSLSGGMYNEQFF. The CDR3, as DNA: TGTGCCAGCAGTTTATCCGGCGGGATGTACAATGAGCAGTTCTTC.

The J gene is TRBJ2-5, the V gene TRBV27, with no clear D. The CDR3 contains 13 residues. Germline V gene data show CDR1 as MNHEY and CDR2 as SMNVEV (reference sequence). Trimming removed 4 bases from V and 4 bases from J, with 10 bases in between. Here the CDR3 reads CASSSGPRETQYF. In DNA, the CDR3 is TGTGCCAGCAGTTCCGGCCCCAGAGAGACCCAGTACTTC.

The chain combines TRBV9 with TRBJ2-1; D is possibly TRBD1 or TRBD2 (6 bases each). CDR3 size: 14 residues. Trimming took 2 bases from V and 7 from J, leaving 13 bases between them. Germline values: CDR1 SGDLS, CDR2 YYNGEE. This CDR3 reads CASSVPGALNEQFF. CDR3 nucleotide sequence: TGTGCCAGCAGCGTCCCGGGGGCTCTGAATGAGCAGTTCTTC.

The DNA for the CDR3 is TGCGCCAGCAGGGACCGAGGCTCCAACACCATATATTTT. Its protein product is CASRDRGSNTIYF. The genes are TRBV10-2 and TRBJ1-3, with D unresolved. The CDR3 is 13 residues long. Trimming cost V 6 bases and J 7 bases, with 13 bases left between them. Looked up from germline, CDR1 is WSHSY and CDR2 is SAAADI.

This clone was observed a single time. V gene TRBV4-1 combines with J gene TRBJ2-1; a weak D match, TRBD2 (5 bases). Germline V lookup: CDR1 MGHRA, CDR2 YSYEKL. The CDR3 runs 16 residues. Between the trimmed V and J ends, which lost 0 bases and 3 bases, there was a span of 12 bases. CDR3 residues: CASSQDEGSLYNEQFF. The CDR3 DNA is TGCGCCAGCAGCCAAGATGAGGGCTCCCTCTACAATGAGCAGTTCTTC.

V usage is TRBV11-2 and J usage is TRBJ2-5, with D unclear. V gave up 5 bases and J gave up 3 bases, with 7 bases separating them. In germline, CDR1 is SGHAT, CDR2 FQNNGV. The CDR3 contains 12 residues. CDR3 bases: TGTGCCAGCAGCCCTCCGGAAGAGACCCAGTACTTC. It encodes CASSPPEETQYF. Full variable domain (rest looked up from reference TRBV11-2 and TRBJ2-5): EAGVAQSPRYKIIEKRQSVAFWCNPISGHATLYWYQQILGQGPKLLIQFQNNGVVDDSQLPKDRFSAERLKGVDSTLKIQPAKLEDSAVYLCASSPPEETQYFGPGTRLLVL.

The CDR3 DNA reads as TGTGCCAGCAGCCAAGATCTTGGACTAGCGGGACTTTACAATGAGCAGTTCTTC. Translating gives CASSQDLGLAGLYNEQFF. The genes are TRBV4-2 and TRBJ2-1, with 12 bases lining up with TRBD2. V was clipped by 0 bases and J by 4 bases; unmatched bases: 7. This CDR3 is built from 18 residues. CDR1 and CDR2 (germline): LGHNA, YNFKEQ.

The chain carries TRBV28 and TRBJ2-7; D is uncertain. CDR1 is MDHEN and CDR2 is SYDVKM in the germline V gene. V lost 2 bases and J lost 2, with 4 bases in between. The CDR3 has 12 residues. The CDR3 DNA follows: TGTGCCAGCAGTTTAGGGGCCTACGAGCAGTACTTC. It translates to CASSLGAYEQYF.

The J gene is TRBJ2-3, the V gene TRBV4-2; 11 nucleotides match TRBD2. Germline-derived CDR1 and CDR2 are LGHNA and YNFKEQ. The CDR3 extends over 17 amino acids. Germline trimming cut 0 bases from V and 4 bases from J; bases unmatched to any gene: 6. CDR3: CASSQDMTSGVADTQYF. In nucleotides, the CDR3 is TGTGCCAGCAGCCAAGATATGACTAGCGGGGTTGCAGATACGCAGTATTTT.

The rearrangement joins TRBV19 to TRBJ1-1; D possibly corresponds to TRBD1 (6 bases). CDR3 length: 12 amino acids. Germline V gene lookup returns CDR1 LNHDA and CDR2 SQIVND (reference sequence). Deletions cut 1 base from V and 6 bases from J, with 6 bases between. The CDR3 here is CASSIGTAEAFF. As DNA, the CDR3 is TGTGCCAGTAGTATAGGGACAGCTGAAGCTTTCTTT.

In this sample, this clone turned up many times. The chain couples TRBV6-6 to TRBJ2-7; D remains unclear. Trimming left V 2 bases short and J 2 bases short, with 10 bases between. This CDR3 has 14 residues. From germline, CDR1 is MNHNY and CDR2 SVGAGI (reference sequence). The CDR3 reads CASSYREYPYEQYF. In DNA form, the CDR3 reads TGTGCCAGCAGTTACCGAGAGTATCCCTACGAGCAGTACTTC.

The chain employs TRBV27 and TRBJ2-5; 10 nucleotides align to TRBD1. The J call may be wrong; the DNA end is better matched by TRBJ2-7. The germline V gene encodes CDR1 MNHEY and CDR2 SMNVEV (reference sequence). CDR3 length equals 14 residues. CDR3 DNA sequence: TGTGCCAGCAGTTTAGGGACAGGGGCCTACGAGCAGTACTTC. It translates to CASSLGTGAYEQYF.